This TCR beta chain came from a study of CD8 T cells in Susac syndrome. This clonotype was recorded a few times. V was clipped by 1 base and J by 4 bases, with 7 bases between them. The CDR3 covers 14 residues. Looked up from germline, CDR1 is SGHTA and CDR2 is FQGNSA. An input of about 0.5 to 1 ug of RNA was subjected to reverse transcription using random hexamers. Each CDR3 protein gets one entry after TCRdb re-called the immunoSEQ multiplex PCR reads with MiXCR. Found here are some 180,000 distinct CDR3 sequences, 85% to 95% of them singletons; the top ten hold approximately 0.1%. The chain employs TRBV7-2 and TRBJ2-2; D not resolved. The receptor was isolated from a human donor in good health. Sequences were obtained from CD4+ T cells from PBMCs. CDR3 residues: CASSLVGSTGELFF. The CDR3 coding sequence is TGTGCCAGCAGCTTAGTCGGCAGCACCGGGGAGCTGTTTTTT.